The next 15 T cell receptor beta chains were all read from a single sample in a study of blood T cell repertoires in COVID-19. TCRdb's table, derived via immunoSEQ multiplex PCR, lists solely in-frame clones and lacks some. The sample holds 300,000 or so clones, around 92% seen once. Sequenced input: PBMCs or T cells enriched from blood (not recorded which). These receptor sequences come from a woman in her forties or fifties who had been exposed to COVID-19.

This clone has a single count. The chain has TRBV5-5 and TRBJ2-1, with D unclear. The CDR3 extends over 14 amino acids. V was shortened by 4 bases and J by 6 bases, with 14 bases between the two germline ends. Looked up from germline, CDR1 is SGHKS and CDR2 is YYEKEE (reference sequence). CDR3 sequence reads: CASSTTSGTNEQFF. The CDR3 region has the DNA TGTGCCAGCAGCACCACTTCCGGTACCAATGAGCAGTTCTTC.

This clone came up once. The V call is TRBV11-2, the J call TRBJ2-1; TRBD2 might be the D (7 bases). Germline-derived CDR1 and CDR2 are SGHAT and FQNNGV. The ends were cut back, 1 base at V and 5 bases at J, with 15 bases in the middle. The CDR3 loop spans 16 amino acids. The CDR3, as DNA: TGTGCCAGCAGCTTAGGAGGGAGGGGGTTCGACAATGAGCAGTTCTTC. It specifies CASSLGGRGFDNEQFF.

J is TRBJ2-3 and V is TRBV2; tentatively, D is TRBD1 (5 bases). The CDR3 covers 16 residues. Trimming removed 2 bases from V and 0 bases from J, with 12 bases in between. From germline, CDR1 is SNHLY and CDR2 FYNNEI. For the CDR3, the DNA is TGTGCCAGCAGTGAATTCGCGGCAGGGAGCACAGATACGCAGTATTTT. This sequence encodes CASSEFAAGSTDTQYF.

This chain links TRBV27 with TRBJ2-2, with TRBD2 matching over 7 bases. Germline V gene data show CDR1 as MNHEY and CDR2 as SMNVEV (reference sequence). Trimming took 7 bases from V and 2 from J; bases not matched to a gene: 4. The CDR3 length is 14 residues. Here the CDR3 reads CASTLAVNTGELFF. In DNA form, the CDR3 reads TGTGCCAGCACCCTAGCGGTAAACACCGGGGAGCTGTTTTTT.

The chain links TRBV6-5 to TRBJ1-6, with D unresolved. Trimming removed 4 bases from V and 9 bases from J, with 10 bases in between. CDR1 is MNHEY and CDR2 is SVGAGI in the germline V gene. The CDR3 loop spans 13 amino acids. The CDR3 DNA reads TGTGCCAGCAGTTGGGTCCCTAGTTCACCCCTCCACTTT. This gives the protein CASSWVPSSPLHF.

This chain uses TRBV19 with TRBJ1-2; 10 nucleotides line up with TRBD1. Trimming cost V 5 bases and J 2 bases; bases outside gene matches: 8. The CDR3 is made up of 16 amino acids. The germline V gene encodes CDR1 LNHDA and CDR2 SQIVND (reference sequence). CDR3 protein: CASSSGQGGRNYGYTF. CDR3 coding DNA: TGTGCCAGTAGTTCCGGACAGGGGGGAAGAAACTATGGCTACACCTTC.

The gene calls are TRBV2 and TRBJ1-2, with D possibly TRBD1 on 5 matching bases. V was cut by 3 bases and J by 5 bases, with 13 bases left in between. Germline CDR1 and CDR2: SNHLY and FYNNEI. This CDR3 is built from 14 residues. The CDR3 here is CASSEDGGYYGYTF. For the CDR3, the DNA is TGTGCCAGCAGTGAGGACGGGGGTTATTATGGCTACACCTTC. The full variable domain, completed using reference TRBV2 and TRBJ1-2, is EPEVTQTPSHQVTQMGQEVILRCVPISNHLYFYWYRQILGQKVEFLVSFYNNEISEKSEIFDDQFSVERPDGSNFTLKIRSTKLEDSAMYFCASSEDGGYYGYTFGSGTRLTVV.

The rearrangement links TRBV3-1 (or the pseudogene TRBV3-2) to TRBJ2-3; TRBD2 agrees at 7 bases. Germline V gene lookup returns CDR1 LGHDT and CDR2 YNNKEL (reference sequence). The CDR3 loop spans 14 amino acids. V dropped 6 bases and J dropped 2; count of bases not matched to a gene: 5. CDR3 bases: TGTGCCAGCAGGGGGCGGGGGATCACAGATACGCAGTATTTT. Translating it yields CASRGRGITDTQYF.

The V gene is TRBV12-3 or TRBV12-4, the J gene TRBJ2-7; tentatively, D is TRBD1 (6 bases). This CDR3 contains 13 residues. Trimming pared 3 bases from V and 3 bases from J, leaving 9 bases between. The CDR3 sequence is CASSFGDIYEQYF. The CDR3 DNA sequence: TGTGCCAGCAGTTTTGGGGACATCTACGAGCAGTACTTC.

The CDR3: CASSLGGQSNSPLHF. The DNA of the CDR3 is TGCGCCAGCAGCTTGGGGGGACAGAGTAATTCACCCCTCCACTTT. The V and J genes are TRBV5-1 and TRBJ1-6; 7 bases are a match to TRBD1. This CDR3 has 15 amino acids. The J segment lost 6 bases and the V segment lost 0 bases, leaving 3 bases of the junction unmatched. The germline CDR1 and CDR2 sequences are SGHRS and YFSETQ.

This sequence joins TRBV18 and TRBJ1-6; 8 bases agree with TRBD1. The CDR3 spans 16 residues. CDR1 is KGHSH, CDR2 LQKENI, per germline. The junction had 9 bases not matched to a gene; V was cut back by 4 bases and J by 7 bases. DNA of the CDR3: TGTGCCAGCTCACATGGGACAGGCACCCTGAATTCACCCCTCCACTTT. It translates to CASSHGTGTLNSPLHF.

The chain is built from TRBV5-4 and TRBJ1-6, with 9 nucleotides matching TRBD1. The CDR3 covers 19 residues. In germline, CDR1 is SGHNT, CDR2 YYREEE (reference sequence). Trimming removed 5 bases from V and 0 bases from J; junction bases left unmatched: 12. The DNA for the CDR3 is TGTGCCAGCAGTCAACCGGGACAGGGAATGAGCTCCTATAATTCACCCCTCCACTTT. Protein product: CASSQPGQGMSSYNSPLHF.

This clone turned up a few times. The chain has TRBV30 and TRBJ1-5; no clear D gene. Germline values: CDR1 GTSNPN, CDR2 SVGIG (reference sequence). The CDR3 length is 15 residues. The V end was cut by 6 bases, the J end by 1 base, with 16 bases between. The CDR3 region is CACSAEGFSNQPQHF. CDR3 DNA sequence: TGTGCCTGCTCGGCGGAAGGTTTCAGCAATCAGCCCCAGCATTTT.

Of note for this clone: This sample also contains other DNA sequences that code for the same CDR3. V gene TRBV30 combines with J gene TRBJ1-6, with TRBD1 matching 7 bases. With 5 bases clipped from V and 6 bases from J, the junction kept 1 base outside the gene matches. The germline CDR1 and CDR2 sequences are GTSNPN and SVGIG (reference sequence). The CDR3 sequence is 12 residues long. CDR3 in DNA: TGTGCCTGGGACAGGGTTAATTCACCCCTCCACTTT. This translates into CAWDRVNSPLHF.

The CDR3 bases are TGCGCCAGCAGGGGACAGAGTCAAGAGACCCAGTACTTC. Translating it yields CASRGQSQETQYF. This chain connects TRBV5-1 to TRBJ2-5, with TRBD1 identical over 7 bases. The V gene's germline CDR1 is SGHRS and CDR2 YFSETQ. CDR3 size: 13 residues. J was trimmed by 2 bases and V by 5 bases; bases with no gene match: 3.